These 10 T cell receptor beta chains came from one sample sequenced in a study of blood T cell repertoires in COVID-19. Generated by immunoSEQ multiplex PCR, the TCRdb table keeps only in-frame clones and is missing some. The sample lists 80,000 to 100,000 clones; around 90% were seen once. The sample taken for sequencing was peripheral blood. These receptors were obtained from a woman between 50 and 59 years old with active or convalescent COVID-19.

The rearrangement links TRBV25-1 to TRBJ1-2; D may be TRBD1 (6 bases). Germline V gene lookup returns CDR1 MGHDK and CDR2 SYGVNS. This CDR3 is built from 15 residues. Trimming cost V 7 bases and J 2 bases, with 17 bases left between them. In DNA form, the CDR3 reads TGTGCCAGCACCTCTTCCGCGGGGGCGAACTATGGCTACACCTTC. Its protein is CASTSSAGANYGYTF.

Here the CDR3 DNA reads TGCGCCAGCAGCTTGGAGACAGGGGTTGGTCTGCGAGGCTACACCTTC. Translated: CASSLETGVGLRGYTF. The chain employs TRBV5-1 and TRBJ1-2; 8 nucleotides match TRBD1. J lost 8 bases, V lost 0 bases, and 12 bases had no gene match. The CDR3 spans 16 residues. Germline-derived CDR1 and CDR2 are SGHRS and YFSETQ.

This chain joins TRBV5-4 and TRBJ1-6; perhaps TRBD1 as D (5 bases). There are 16 residues in the CDR3. Germline V CDR1 and CDR2: SGHNT, YYREEE (reference sequence). V was trimmed by 10 bases and J by 0 bases, leaving 17 bases between them. In nucleotides, the CDR3 is TGTGCCTTTAGCCCGGGGGGGAGCTCCTATAATTCACCCCTCCACTTT. Its protein product is CAFSPGGSSYNSPLHF.

The rearrangement links TRBV5-1 to TRBJ1-5; 7 nucleotides match TRBD1. There are 15 residues in the CDR3. With 2 bases clipped from V and 0 bases from J, the junction kept 2 bases outside the gene matches. Looked up from germline, CDR1 is SGHRS and CDR2 is YFSETQ. For the CDR3, the DNA is TGCGCCAGCAGCTTACAGGGGACTAGCAATCAGCCCCAGCATTTT. Protein sequence: CASSLQGTSNQPQHF. The full variable domain, completed using reference TRBV5-1 and TRBJ1-5, is KAGVTQTPRYLIKTRGQQVTLSCSPISGHRSVSWYQQTPGQGLQFLFEYFSETQRNKGNFPGRFSGRQFSNSRSEMNVSTLELGDSALYLCASSLQGTSNQPQHFGDGTRLSIL.

This clone has just one count. CDR3 DNA sequence: TGTGCCAGCTCACCGGGACAGGGGAGTGCACCCCTCCACTTT. This gives the protein CASSPGQGSAPLHF. The genes are TRBV18 and TRBJ1-6; the match to TRBD1 covers 10 bases. Trimming at V came to 3 bases and at J to 11 bases, leaving 4 bases not matched to a gene. Germline assignment: CDR1 KGHSH and CDR2 LQKENI. This CDR3 has 14 residues.

This chain links TRBV6-2 or TRBV6-3 with TRBJ1-5; maybe TRBD1 (5 bases). The CDR3 is 14 amino acids. CDR1 MNHEY and CDR2 SVGEGT come from the germline V gene. Trimming took 3 bases from V and 4 from J, leaving 10 bases between them. CDR3 coding DNA: TGTGCCAGCAGTTATTGGGAGGGGAATCAGCCCCAGCATTTT. Its protein is CASSYWEGNQPQHF.

V and J are TRBV29-1 and TRBJ2-1; 9 bases map to TRBD2. The CDR3 extends over 11 amino acids. Germline CDR1 is SQVTM and CDR2 is ANQGSEA. Losses at the gene ends were 6 bases for V and 14 bases for J; bases not matched to a gene: 8. In nucleotides, the CDR3 is TGCAGCGTCCGGACTAGCGAGAGGGAGTTCTTC. Protein product: CSVRTSEREFF.

The chain has TRBV5-1 and TRBJ1-4; tentatively, D is TRBD1 (5 bases). CDR1 and CDR2 (germline): SGHRS, YFSETQ. Deletions cut 0 bases from V and 4 bases from J, with 7 bases between. The CDR3 is 14 residues long. The CDR3 protein is CASSLEGYNEKLFF. The CDR3 coding sequence is TGCGCCAGCAGCTTGGAGGGGTATAATGAAAAACTGTTTTTT.

This rearrangement joins TRBV7-6 to TRBJ2-1; no firm D call. The germline CDR1 and CDR2 sequences are SGHVS and FNYEAQ. V lost 2 bases to trimming and J lost 0 bases, with 8 bases between them. CDR3 size: 15 residues. In DNA form, the CDR3 reads TGTGCCAGCAGCTTACTGCGGAGCTCCTACAATGAGCAGTTCTTC. The encoded protein is CASSLLRSSYNEQFF.

The rearrangement uses TRBV7-9 and TRBJ2-7; maybe TRBD1 (6 bases). The germline V and J ends were trimmed by 6 bases and 6 bases, with 12 bases remaining between them. The germline CDR1 and CDR2 sequences are SEHNR and FQNEAQ (reference sequence). The CDR3 loop spans 12 amino acids. The CDR3 DNA sequence: TGTGCCAGCAGGTCCGACAGGCCCGAGCAGTACTTC. It translates to CASRSDRPEQYF.